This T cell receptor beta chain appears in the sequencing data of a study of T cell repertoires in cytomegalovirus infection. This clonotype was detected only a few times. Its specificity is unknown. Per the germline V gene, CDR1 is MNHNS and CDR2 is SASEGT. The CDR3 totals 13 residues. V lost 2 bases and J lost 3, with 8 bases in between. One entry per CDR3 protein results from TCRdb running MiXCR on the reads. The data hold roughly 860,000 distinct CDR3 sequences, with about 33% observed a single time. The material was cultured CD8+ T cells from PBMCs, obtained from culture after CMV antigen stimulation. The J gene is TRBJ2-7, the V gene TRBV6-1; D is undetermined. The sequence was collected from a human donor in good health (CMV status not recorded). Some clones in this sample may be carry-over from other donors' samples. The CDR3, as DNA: TGTGCCAGCAGTGAAATAGCCGGCTACGAGCAGTACGTC. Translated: CASSEIAGYEQYV.